This T cell receptor (beta chain) was obtained from a study of cytomegalovirus exposure and HLA in healthy donors. Findings and caveats of the study: Later work found most CMV-associated TCR beta chains apparently HLA-restricted. Investigators reported more than 150 TCR beta chains as tied to cytomegalovirus. A later examination showed that TCR association rates differed by HLA locus, with DRB1 most and HLA-C fewest.

Germline V gene sequence: CDR1 SGHRS, CDR2 YFSETQ. J lost 5 bases, V lost 2 bases, and 9 bases had no gene match. The CDR3 sequence is 15 residues long. As to this clone: Antigen unknown.

Researchers ran the PCR with 60 Vbeta and 13 Jbeta primers. Generated by immunoSEQ multiplex PCR, the TCRdb table keeps only in-frame clones and is missing some. The sample has 95,000 to 150,000 clones. Nominal health characterized the donors when sampled, though unrecorded immune exposures were likely. The chain is built from TRBV5-1 and TRBJ1-1, with 7 bases lining up with TRBD1. Material for sequencing was PBMCs. This TCR was sampled from a man aged 30-40 years in good health and CMV-seronegative. CDR3 sequence reads: CASSFSGGAKTEAFF. The CDR3 DNA reads as TGCGCCAGCAGCTTTTCAGGGGGAGCTAAAACTGAAGCTTTCTTT. Complete variable domain (other parts from reference TRBV5-1 and TRBJ1-1): KAGVTQTPRYLIKTRGQQVTLSCSPISGHRSVSWYQQTPGQGLQFLFEYFSETQRNKGNFPGRFSGRQFSNSRSEMNVSTLELGDSALYLCASSFSGGAKTEAFFGQGTRLTVV.